One sample yielded the 21 T cell receptor beta chains listed below, sequenced in a study of cytotoxic CD8 clonotypes in ibrutinib-treated CLL. Profiling relied on immunoSEQ multiplex PCR, and the TCRdb table lists in-frame clones only, not all of them. The repertoire has some 150,000 clones, about three quarters of them found once; the top ten carry roughly 4.7%. The sample consisted of PBMCs, taken after 24 months of ibrutinib treatment. The receptors here all came from a human donor with chronic lymphocytic leukemia.

The chain joins TRBV6-5 to TRBJ2-7; the D gene is possibly TRBD1 (6 bases). Trimming removed 0 bases from V and 3 bases from J, with 12 bases in between. Germline CDR1 is MNHEY and CDR2 is SVGAGI. CDR3 length equals 15 residues. The DNA of the CDR3 is TGTGCCAGCAGTTACTCAGGGGACATGTTCTACGAGCAGTACTTC. This gives the protein CASSYSGDMFYEQYF.

V and J are TRBV29-1 and TRBJ2-1; perhaps D is TRBD1 or TRBD2 (5 bases each). Germline loops: CDR1 SQVTM, CDR2 ANQGSEA. Trimming stripped 7 bases from V and 0 bases from J, with 13 bases between. This CDR3 spans 14 amino acids. The CDR3 sequence is CSAVGGGSYNEQFF. CDR3 in DNA: TGCAGCGCCGTGGGTGGGGGCTCCTACAATGAGCAGTTCTTC.

The gene calls are TRBV5-1 and TRBJ2-7; a possible D gene is TRBD1 (6 bases). Trimming removed 4 bases from V and 2 bases from J, with 19 bases in between. Germline assignment: CDR1 SGHRS and CDR2 YFSETQ. This CDR3 comprises 16 residues. CDR3 coding DNA: TGCGCCAGCAGCCACCCCCAGGGGAAACCCACCTACGAGCAGTACTTC. Its translation is CASSHPQGKPTYEQYF.

DNA for the CDR3: TGTGCCAGCAGCCCCGGACAGGGTGGTGAAGCTTTCTTT. It specifies CASSPGQGGEAFF. The chain recombines TRBV28 with TRBJ1-1; 8 nucleotides line up with TRBD1. CDR1 is MDHEN and CDR2 is SYDVKM in the germline V gene. V lost 6 bases and J lost 7; bases outside the gene matches: 7. CDR3 size: 13 residues.

V and J are TRBV20-1 and TRBJ2-7; D ambiguous. CDR3 length equals 11 residues. Germline V lookup: CDR1 DFQATT, CDR2 SNEGSKA (reference sequence). V was shortened by 6 bases and J by 0 bases, with 6 bases between the two germline ends. The CDR3 DNA reads as TGCAGTGCCCGAAACTCCTACGAGCAGTACTTC. This encodes CSARNSYEQYF.

The V gene is TRBV7-2, the J gene TRBJ1-2, with D possibly TRBD1 on 5 matching bases. Germline CDR1 and CDR2: SGHTA and FQGNSA. CDR3 length: 15 residues. Trimming shortened V by 2 bases and J by 6 bases, and 16 bases separated the two germline ends. The CDR3 sequence: CASSLRAGNPHGYTF. The DNA of the CDR3 is TGTGCCAGCAGCTTACGGGCAGGGAACCCCCATGGCTACACCTTC.

The rearrangement joins TRBV7-3 to TRBJ2-5, with TRBD1 as a possible D gene (5 bases). Trimming stripped 4 bases from V and 1 base from J, with 7 bases between. Germline V gene sequence: CDR1 SGHTA, CDR2 FQGTGA. The CDR3 runs 13 residues. The CDR3 sequence: CASSSRVQETQYF. Here the CDR3 DNA reads TGTGCCAGCAGCTCCAGGGTCCAAGAGACCCAGTACTTC. Full variable domain (missing parts from reference TRBV7-3 and TRBJ2-5): GAGVSQTPSNKVTEKGKYVELRCDPISGHTALYWYRQSLGQGPEFLIYFQGTGAADDSGLPNDRFFAVRPEGSVSTLKIQRTERGDSAVYLCASSSRVQETQYFGPGTRLLVL.

The genes are TRBV19 and TRBJ2-7; 8 bases fit TRBD1. The V segment lost 1 base and the J segment 2 bases; nucleotides outside the gene matches: 4. Germline loops: CDR1 LNHDA, CDR2 SQIVND (reference sequence). The CDR3 is 15 amino acids. For the CDR3, the DNA is TGTGCCAGTAGTATAGGGGCAGGGGGCACCTACGAGCAGTACTTC. Its translation: CASSIGAGGTYEQYF.

The CDR3 nucleotides read TGTGCCAGCAGCCCGGTCTACGAGCAGTACTTC. Translation gives CASSPVYEQYF. The chain employs TRBV2 and TRBJ2-7; D unclear. The germline gives CDR1 SNHLY, CDR2 FYNNEI. Trimming removed 6 bases at V and 3 bases at J, with 6 bases between. This CDR3 has 11 residues.

This rearrangement joins TRBV5-1 to TRBJ1-1; no definite D call. The V gene's germline CDR1 is SGHRS and CDR2 YFSETQ. CDR3 length equals 14 residues. Trimming removed 4 bases from V and 6 bases from J, with 16 bases in between. DNA of the CDR3: TGCGCCAGCAGCCCCGTCACCAGTAGCGCTGAAGCTTTCTTT. Encoded protein: CASSPVTSSAEAFF.

This clone came up a few times. V usage is TRBV2 and J usage is TRBJ1-6, with a weak D call TRBD1 (5 bases). Germline values: CDR1 SNHLY, CDR2 FYNNEI. The CDR3 totals 13 residues. V lost 6 bases and J 9 bases, leaving 12 bases between the germline ends. The CDR3 DNA sequence: TGTGCCAGCAGCGCAGGGTTCGGTTCACCCCTCCACTTT. Translating it yields CASSAGFGSPLHF.

The rearrangement links TRBV28 to TRBJ1-6; no clear D gene. Per germline, CDR1 MDHEN and CDR2 SYDVKM. V was pared by 5 bases and J by 11 bases, with 13 bases between. The CDR3 length is 13 residues. For the CDR3, the DNA is TGTGCCAGCAGTCCCCATGGGTTACCACCCCTCCACTTT. Translation gives CASSPHGLPPLHF.

This rearrangement joins TRBV28 to TRBJ2-6; a weak D match, TRBD2 (5 bases). The CDR3 is made up of 16 amino acids. Trimming stripped 4 bases from V and 7 bases from J, with 17 bases between. CDR1 and CDR2 from the germline V gene are MDHEN and SYDVKM. CDR3 sequence: CASSSGGGLGANVLTF. CDR3 in DNA: TGTGCCAGCAGTTCGGGCGGAGGATTAGGAGCCAACGTCCTGACTTTC.

The chain uses TRBV7-9 and TRBJ1-4, with a possible D match to TRBD1 (5 bases). V was clipped by 0 bases and J by 8 bases, with 13 bases between them. Germline CDR1 SEHNR, CDR2 FQNEAQ (reference sequence). The CDR3 sequence is 15 residues long. The DNA of the CDR3 is TGTGCCAGCAGCTTAGCGGGGGAGGGTGAAGAAAAACTGTTTTTT. Its translation: CASSLAGEGEEKLFF.

V and J are TRBV11-2 and TRBJ1-6; D gene ambiguous. V was cut by 7 bases and J by 5 bases, with 6 bases left in between. Germline V gives CDR1 SGHAT, CDR2 FQNNGV. The CDR3 consists of 12 residues. CDR3 residues: CASTLNNSPLHF. The DNA of the CDR3 is TGTGCCAGCACCCTTAATAATTCACCCCTCCACTTT.

This clone was observed a single time. V is TRBV28 and J is TRBJ1-4, with D tentatively TRBD1 (5 bases). CDR1 is MDHEN, CDR2 SYDVKM, per germline. V lost 5 bases to trimming and J lost 8 bases, with 12 bases between them. The CDR3 runs 13 residues. The CDR3 DNA reads TGTGCCAGCAGTGGGTCAGGGTGGGAAAAACTGTTTTTT. Translated, it gives CASSGSGWEKLFF.

The chain combines TRBV30 with TRBJ1-2; D possibly corresponds to TRBD1 (5 bases). V was clipped by 1 base and J by 8 bases, with 23 bases between them. This CDR3 has 16 residues. The V gene's germline CDR1 is GTSNPN and CDR2 SVGIG (reference sequence). For the CDR3, the DNA is TGTGCCTGGAGTGCCCTCGGGGCCACTTCCACGGGGGGCTACACCTTC. It encodes CAWSALGATSTGGYTF.

CDR3 nucleotide sequence: TGTGCCAGCAGCCAAGGGGCAGGGAGCACTGAAGCTTTCTTT. Encoded protein: CASSQGAGSTEAFF. The chain joins TRBV5-6 to TRBJ1-1; TRBD1 might be the D (5 bases). CDR1 and CDR2 (germline): SGHDT, YYEEEE. The CDR3 contains 14 residues. Trimming removed 4 bases at V and 4 bases at J, with 14 bases between. Filled out from reference TRBV5-6 and TRBJ1-1, the complete variable domain reads DAGVTQSPTHLIKTRGQQVTLRCSPKSGHDTVSWYQQALGQGPQFIFQYYEEEERQRGNFPDRFSGHQFPNYSSELNVNALLLGDSALYLCASSQGAGSTEAFFGQGTRLTVV.

The J gene is TRBJ1-2, the V gene TRBV7-9, with 10 bases that match TRBD1. The length of the CDR3 is 16 residues. The V gene's germline CDR1 is SEHNR and CDR2 FQNEAQ (reference sequence). V trimming: 1 base; J trimming: 8 bases; junction bases outside the gene matches: 10. The CDR3 loop reads CASSLVGTGEVRGYTF. The CDR3 DNA is TGTGCCAGCAGCTTAGTAGGGACAGGGGAAGTAAGAGGCTACACCTTC.

This chain connects TRBV4-2 to TRBJ2-7, with 7 bases aligning to TRBD1. V shed 0 bases, J shed 4 bases, and the junction held 6 bases outside the gene matches. The CDR3 has 15 residues. Germline V CDR1 and CDR2: LGHNA, YNFKEQ. The CDR3 bases are TGTGCCAGCAGCCAAGACCCGGGACAGATTTACGAGCAGTACTTC. Amino acid sequence: CASSQDPGQIYEQYF.

In its sample, this clone was seen once. The chain links TRBV6-1 to TRBJ2-5, with unresolved D. The CDR3 is made up of 12 amino acids. Germline V gene sequence: CDR1 MNHNS, CDR2 SASEGT. The ends were cut back, 5 bases at V and 5 bases at J, with 9 bases in the middle. The CDR3 DNA is TGTGCCAGCAGTTTCCAGCCGGAGACCCAGTACTTC. This codes for CASSFQPETQYF.